Each of the 14 T cell receptor beta chains below was sequenced from the same sample in a study of follicular helper T cells after annual influenza vaccination (TCRdb year 2017). In light of the paper, this sample's time point label describes: 2014-2015 season, pre-vaccination. The library was built by means of the immunoSEQ multiplex PCR assay. TCRdb took this table from immuneACCESS and kept in-frame rearrangements with V and J called. Such tables lack part of the clones; where checked against another copy, unresolved V genes explain under half of the gap, and the rest is unexplained. Present in this sample are roughly 14,000 clones, 78% of which were seen just once. The ten biggest clones cover 0.45% to 0.55% of the sample. The sample in question was CXCR5- memory CD4+ T cells sorted from blood, obtained on the day of influenza vaccination. Read against the paper, the sample's cell subset or site label means: CXCR5- memory CD4 T cells. These receptors were taken from an adult who received the influenza vaccine.

The chain recombines TRBV11-2 with TRBJ1-4; D perhaps matches TRBD1 (5 bases). This CDR3 is 14 amino acids long. Germline V gene sequence: CDR1 SGHAT, CDR2 FQNNGV. V lost 5 bases, J lost 8 bases, and 15 bases lay in between. The CDR3, as DNA: TGTGCCAGCAGCCCGGACAACTATCGGGAAAAACTGTTTTTT. It translates to CASSPDNYREKLFF.

V is TRBV19 and J is TRBJ1-2; possibly TRBD1 for D (6 bases). CDR3 length: 14 residues. Trimming pared 5 bases from V and 1 base from J, leaving 11 bases between. Germline V gene sequence: CDR1 LNHDA, CDR2 SQIVND (reference sequence). CDR3 nucleotides: TGTGCCAGTAGTGCCCAACAGGGTAACTATGGCTACACCTTC. Residues: CASSAQQGNYGYTF.

The chain recombines TRBV19 with TRBJ2-2; 10 positions match TRBD2. The CDR3 sequence is 16 residues long. Germline trimming cut 3 bases from V and 6 bases from J; bases unmatched to any gene: 7. Germline lookup yields CDR1 LNHDA and CDR2 SQIVND (reference sequence). The CDR3 protein is CASSIGAGGPAGELFF. The CDR3 DNA is TGTGCCAGTAGTATTGGAGCGGGGGGGCCCGCCGGGGAGCTGTTTTTT.

The CDR3 region has the DNA TGTGCCAGCAGGCCAGATGAGCCTACGCAGTATTTT. Amino acid sequence: CASRPDEPTQYF. The rearrangement joins TRBV7-2 to TRBJ2-3; no clear D gene. Trimming left V 6 bases short and J 8 bases short, with 12 bases between. Germline V lookup: CDR1 SGHTA, CDR2 FQGNSA. This CDR3 has 12 amino acids.

The chain employs TRBV5-1 and TRBJ2-3, with 7 positions matching TRBD2. J was trimmed by 5 bases and V by 0 bases; bases with no gene match: 0. Germline V CDR1 and CDR2: SGHRS, YFSETQ. The length of the CDR3 is 13 residues. This chain's CDR3 is CASSLVAGDTQYF. Written as DNA, the CDR3 is TGCGCCAGCAGCTTGGTAGCGGGAGATACGCAGTATTTT.

This clone was detected once. The chain couples TRBV27 to TRBJ1-5; the match to TRBD1 covers 9 bases. Germline trimming cut 5 bases from V and 0 bases from J; bases unmatched to any gene: 17. The CDR3 runs to 20 residues. Germline assignment: CDR1 MNHEY and CDR2 SMNVEV (reference sequence). The CDR3 loop is CASSLFGGGTGRSSNQPQHF. The CDR3 coding sequence is TGTGCCAGCAGTCTATTCGGGGGTGGGACAGGGAGAAGTAGCAATCAGCCCCAGCATTTT.

This clone was picked up a small number of times. The chain is built from TRBV11-3 and TRBJ1-5; D perhaps matches TRBD1 (5 bases). The CDR3 loop spans 13 amino acids. With 11 bases removed from V and 0 bases from J, the gap between germline ends came to 11 bases. CDR1 SGHNT and CDR2 YENEEA come from the germline V gene. The CDR3 nucleotides read TGTGCCCCGACAGCATTTAGCAATCAGCCCCAGCATTTT. Its protein product is CAPTAFSNQPQHF.

V and J are TRBV27 and TRBJ1-3, with 7 bases fitting TRBD1. The junction had 3 bases not matched to a gene; V was cut back by 5 bases and J by 2 bases. Germline CDR1 reads MNHEY; CDR2 reads SMNVEV (reference sequence). This CDR3 is 14 amino acids long. The CDR3: CASSPQGAGNTIYF. Written as DNA, the CDR3 is TGTGCCAGCAGTCCCCAGGGGGCTGGAAACACCATATATTTT.

The genes are TRBV5-6 and TRBJ1-3; D remains unclear. Germline values: CDR1 SGHDT, CDR2 YYEEEE. V was clipped by 0 bases and J by 7 bases, with 14 bases between them. CDR3 length: 15 amino acids. The CDR3 DNA follows: TGTGCCAGCAGCTTGGGTCTAGGAGACACGAACACCATATATTTT. As protein: CASSLGLGDTNTIYF. The variable domain in full, completed from reference TRBV5-6 and TRBJ1-3, reads DAGVTQSPTHLIKTRGQQVTLRCSPKSGHDTVSWYQQALGQGPQFIFQYYEEEERQRGNFPDRFSGHQFPNYSSELNVNALLLGDSALYLCASSLGLGDTNTIYFGEGSWLTVV.

V usage is TRBV2 and J usage is TRBJ1-1; the match to TRBD1 covers 8 bases. This CDR3 comprises 13 residues. The trim removed 6 bases at V and 5 bases at J, leaving 5 bases unmatched. Germline assignment: CDR1 SNHLY and CDR2 FYNNEI. The CDR3 DNA reads as TGTGCCAGCAGCCGGACAGGGTTAACTGAAGCTTTCTTT. It yields the protein CASSRTGLTEAFF. Variable domain in full (rest from reference TRBV2 and TRBJ1-1): EPEVTQTPSHQVTQMGQEVILRCVPISNHLYFYWYRQILGQKVEFLVSFYNNEISEKSEIFDDQFSVERPDGSNFTLKIRSTKLEDSAMYFCASSRTGLTEAFFGQGTRLTVV.

The rearrangement links TRBV7-2 to TRBJ2-3, with 12 bases lining up with TRBD2. This CDR3 spans 16 amino acids. Trimming at V came to 2 bases and at J to 2 bases, leaving 2 bases not matched to a gene. Germline CDR1 reads SGHTA; CDR2 reads FQGNSA. CDR3 amino acids: CASSLRLAGDTDTQYF. The CDR3 region has the DNA TGTGCCAGCAGCTTAAGACTAGCGGGGGACACAGATACGCAGTATTTT.

This rearrangement joins TRBV7-9 to TRBJ2-5, with 14 positions matching TRBD2. Germline trimming cut 5 bases from V and 5 bases from J; bases unmatched to any gene: 7. Germline V lookup: CDR1 SEHNR, CDR2 FQNEAQ (reference sequence). The CDR3 is 16 amino acids. The CDR3 reads CASSTYGTSGGETQYF. Here the CDR3 DNA reads TGTGCCAGCAGCACCTATGGGACTAGCGGGGGTGAGACCCAGTACTTC.

The rearrangement joins TRBV9 to TRBJ1-3; D unresolved. Germline V CDR1 and CDR2: SGDLS, YYNGEE. V shed 0 bases and J shed 2 bases, with 6 bases lying between them. This CDR3 spans 14 amino acids. The CDR3 coding sequence is TGTGCCAGCAGCGTAGGGCAGACTGGAAACACCATATATTTT. The encoded protein is CASSVGQTGNTIYF.

CDR3 region: CASRLKGYSPLHF. The CDR3 DNA sequence: TGTGCCAGCAGGCTAAAGGGTTATTCACCCCTCCACTTT. The chain combines TRBV6-5 with TRBJ1-6; D gene ambiguous. The V gene's germline CDR1 is MNHEY and CDR2 SVGAGI. Deletions cut 6 bases from V and 8 bases from J, with 11 bases between. The CDR3 length is 13 residues.